Each of the 2 T cell receptor beta chains below was sequenced from the same sample in a study of blood T cells in healthy people across ages. Using a J-beta primer mix together with a sample-barcoded 5' primer, a second PCR was run for roughly 6 to 11 cycles. TCRdb fed the 5' RACE reads into MiXCR, producing one record per CDR3 protein. The sample contains 800,000 or so distinct CDR3 sequences, more than 35% of which appear only once. Material for sequencing was blood. Every receptor here comes from a man aged 80 or over in good health.

This clonotype was found many times. The chain combines TRBV7-2 with TRBJ2-7; the D is unclear. Trimming stripped 4 bases from V and 5 bases from J, with 15 bases between. This CDR3 has 14 residues. The germline V gene encodes CDR1 SGHTA and CDR2 FQGNSA. The CDR3: CASSWNEPRDEQYF. DNA of the CDR3: TGTGCCAGCAGCTGGAATGAGCCTAGGGACGAGCAGTACTTC.

This clonotype was seen a handful of times. The V and J genes are TRBV7-2 and TRBJ2-1; D could derive from TRBD1 or TRBD2 (7 bases each). The germline CDR1 and CDR2 sequences are SGHTA and FQGNSA. The CDR3 loop spans 15 amino acids. V lost 7 bases and J 9 bases, leaving 22 bases between the germline ends. DNA for the CDR3: TGTGCCAGCAACATTCAGGGGGGGGGCGGGGGTGAGCAGTTCTTC. Amino acids: CASNIQGGGGGEQFF.